These 30 T cell receptor beta chains came from one sample sequenced in a study of T cells after yellow fever vaccination. TCRdb reprocessed the 5' RACE reads with MiXCR, giving one entry per CDR3 protein. The sample carries a few hundred thousand distinct CDR3 sequences, approximately 6.7% recorded once. Sample: CD4+ T cells sorted from PBMCs, taken on the day of the yellow fever booster vaccination. The receptors derive from a man aged 25 to 45 who received the YFV17D yellow fever vaccine.

This clonotype was counted ten times or more. The chain couples TRBV10-2 to TRBJ2-5, with 9 positions matching TRBD2. In germline, CDR1 is WSHSY, CDR2 SAAADI. This CDR3 is 14 amino acids long. J was trimmed by 2 bases and V by 6 bases; bases with no gene match: 4. As DNA, the CDR3 is TGCGCCAGCAGCCGACTAGCGGTACAAGAGACCCAGTACTTC. This codes for CASSRLAVQETQYF.

About this clonotype itself: A much larger clone is a single base away; this may be a read error. V and J are TRBV24-1 and TRBJ2-1; D perhaps matches TRBD2 (5 bases). Germline V gene sequence: CDR1 KGHDR, CDR2 SFDVKD. V dropped 2 bases and J dropped 0 bases, with 10 bases sitting between them. CDR3 length: 16 residues. The CDR3 DNA follows: TGTGCCACCAGTGATTCAGCGGTAGGCTCCTACAATGAGCAGTTCTTC. Its protein product is CATSDSAVGSYNEQFF.

In its sample, this clonotype was seen many times. The chain uses TRBV12-3 or TRBV12-4 and TRBJ2-5; D ambiguous. This CDR3 spans 13 amino acids. Trimming pared 5 bases from V and 5 bases from J, leaving 12 bases between. CDR3 sequence reads: CASSRLGWETQYF. CDR3 coding DNA: TGTGCCAGCAGTAGGTTAGGGTGGGAGACCCAGTACTTC.

In regard to this clonotype: The junction departs from the called germline gene at one end, perhaps through a read error. The genes are TRBV7-2 and TRBJ2-2, with 7 bases that match TRBD2. This CDR3 is 15 amino acids long. The germline V gene encodes CDR1 SGHTA and CDR2 FQGNSA. The CDR3 DNA is TGTCCCAGCATCCCTGGGACTACCCCGACCGGGGAGCTGTTTTTT. Protein sequence: CPSIPGTTPTGELFF.

V gene TRBV29-1 combines with J gene TRBJ2-5; TRBD2 matches 9 bases. The CDR3 runs 15 residues. CDR1 is SQVTM and CDR2 is ANQGSEA in the germline V gene. V lost 3 bases to trimming and J lost 6 bases; unmatched junction nucleotides: 11. The CDR3 DNA reads TGCAGCGTTGACCGTAGCGGGAGACCTCACCAGACCCAGTACTTC. It encodes CSVDRSGRPHQTQYF.

This chain joins TRBV4-3 and TRBJ2-7; 8 bases line up with TRBD2. CDR1 is LGHNA, CDR2 YSLEER, per germline. The V and J ends lost 2 bases and 4 bases, in that order; junction bases with no gene match: 4. The CDR3 loop spans 14 amino acids. CDR3 bases: TGCGCCAGCAGCCAAACAGCGGGAGCGTACGAGCAGTACTTC. Translation gives CASSQTAGAYEQYF.

The CDR3 protein is CASSSRTGANYGYTF. The CDR3 region has the DNA TGTGCCAGTAGTTCACGGACAGGCGCTAACTATGGCTACACCTTC. The rearrangement uses TRBV19 and TRBJ1-2; 7 positions match TRBD1. Germline-derived CDR1 and CDR2 are LNHDA and SQIVND (reference sequence). The junction had 6 bases not matched to a gene; V was cut back by 5 bases and J by 0 bases. This CDR3 has 15 residues. The full variable domain, with the rest looked up from reference TRBV19 and TRBJ1-2, is DGGITQSPKYLFRKEGQNVTLSCEQNLNHDAMYWYRQDPGQGLRLIYYSQIVNDFQKGDIAEGYSVSREKKESFPLTVTSAQKNPTAFYLCASSSRTGANYGYTFGSGTRLTVV.

This clonotype was observed a few times. The CDR3 sequence is CSARRVDTGELFF. CDR3 sequence (DNA): TGCAGTGCTAGAAGGGTCGACACCGGGGAGCTGTTTTTT. V gene TRBV20-1 combines with J gene TRBJ2-2; D unresolved. The V end was cut by 2 bases, the J end by 3 bases, with 7 bases between. The germline gives CDR1 DFQATT, CDR2 SNEGSKA (reference sequence). The CDR3 is 13 residues long.

The CDR3 region has the DNA TGCGCCAGCAGCTTCGACAGCAACTCTGGAAACACCATATATTTT. This codes for CASSFDSNSGNTIYF. The chain combines TRBV5-1 with TRBJ1-3; TRBD1 might be the D (5 bases). V shed 2 bases and J shed 0 bases, with 9 bases lying between them. Germline CDR1 is SGHRS and CDR2 is YFSETQ. The CDR3 consists of 15 residues.

This clonotype was seen a handful of times. The genes are TRBV3-1 and TRBJ2-3; D might be TRBD1 or TRBD2, each matching 5 bases. This CDR3 region has 15 residues. V was trimmed by 5 bases and J by 5 bases, leaving 17 bases between them. Germline CDR1 and CDR2: LGHDT and YNNKEL (reference sequence). As DNA, the CDR3 is TGTGCCAGCAGCGAATCGGGGCGCCGGGGAGATACGCAGTATTTT. The encoded protein is CASSESGRRGDTQYF.

This clonotype was observed at least ten times. This chain joins TRBV6-5 and TRBJ2-7; TRBD2 agrees at 12 bases. The CDR3 spans 18 residues. The V gene's germline CDR1 is MNHEY and CDR2 SVGAGI. The V gene end was trimmed by 0 bases and the J gene end by 7 bases; junction bases not matched to a gene: 13. CDR3 bases: TGTGCCAGCAGTTACTCCGTTTCGGCTAGCGGGAGGGCCGGGGAGCAGTACTTC. Translated: CASSYSVSASGRAGEQYF.

Many counts were recorded for this clonotype. V gene TRBV20-1 combines with J gene TRBJ2-5; D may be TRBD1 (6 bases). The CDR3 consists of 12 residues. The germline gives CDR1 DFQATT, CDR2 SNEGSKA (reference sequence). V was cut by 5 bases and J by 4 bases, with 11 bases left in between. The CDR3 sequence: CSAAQGPETQYF. Here the CDR3 DNA reads TGCAGTGCTGCCCAGGGGCCAGAGACCCAGTACTTC.

This clonotype was seen only a few times. The chain combines TRBV21-1 with TRBJ2-5; TRBD1 is the table's D call, not checked against the DNA. TRBV21-1 is annotated as a pseudogene. The CDR3 runs 15 residues. CDR3 in amino acids: CASSKGPTITETQYF. The CDR3 nucleotides are TGTGCCAGCAGCAAAGGCCCCACTATCACAGAGACCCAGTACTTC.

This clonotype was detected many times. CDR3 loop: CASSYRLGTSGRNEQFF. The CDR3 DNA sequence: TGTGCCAGCAGTTACAGGTTGGGGACTAGCGGGAGAAATGAGCAGTTCTTC. The rearrangement joins TRBV6-5 to TRBJ2-1; 14 nucleotides align to TRBD2. Looked up from germline, CDR1 is MNHEY and CDR2 is SVGAGI. The ends lost 2 bases at V and 7 bases at J; junction bases unmatched: 7. The CDR3 contains 17 residues.

In its sample, this clonotype was seen a few times. The V gene is TRBV29-1, the J gene TRBJ1-3; 9 bases line up with TRBD1. Germline V gene data show CDR1 as SQVTM and CDR2 as ANQGSEA. The V gene end was trimmed by 6 bases and the J gene end by 2 bases; junction bases not matched to a gene: 8. The CDR3 runs 15 residues. For the CDR3, the DNA is TGCAGCGTCCGCCCTGACAGGGGGGCTGGAAACACCATATATTTT. Encoded protein: CSVRPDRGAGNTIYF.

The chain employs TRBV7-9 and TRBJ1-5; D is possibly TRBD1 (5 bases). The germline gives CDR1 SEHNR, CDR2 FQNEAQ (reference sequence). The CDR3 totals 13 residues. With 3 bases removed from V and 4 bases from J, the gap between germline ends came to 7 bases. CDR3 coding DNA: TGTGCCAGCAGCTTGGACACGAATCAGCCCCAGCATTTT. It is translated as CASSLDTNQPQHF.

This clonotype was counted many times. The rearrangement uses TRBV18 and TRBJ2-5, with D perhaps TRBD1 or TRBD2 (5 bases each). The V end lost 0 bases, the J end lost 5 bases, and 13 bases lay between the germline ends. Germline CDR1 is KGHSH and CDR2 is LQKENI. The CDR3 spans 15 residues. The CDR3 protein is CASSPPGEGRETQYF. Written as DNA, the CDR3 is TGTGCCAGCTCACCACCGGGTGAGGGACGGGAGACCCAGTACTTC.

This clonotype was seen ten or more times. CDR3 DNA sequence: TGTGCCACCAGCGCCGGGGACAGGTTGGCCGGGGAGCTGTTTTTT. It codes for CATSAGDRLAGELFF. The chain recombines TRBV15 with TRBJ2-2; 8 bases are a match to TRBD1. Germline loops: CDR1 LNHNV, CDR2 YYDKDF (reference sequence). The CDR3 runs 15 residues. J lost 6 bases, V lost 5 bases, and 8 bases had no gene match.

This clonotype was picked up many times. The chain carries TRBV20-1 and TRBJ2-6, with D hard to call. The CDR3 loop spans 15 amino acids. The germline V gene has CDR1 DFQATT and CDR2 SNEGSKA (reference sequence). V was clipped by 0 bases and J by 2 bases, with 8 bases between them. The CDR3, as DNA: TGCAGTGCTAGAGATGGTCCGACTGGGGCCAACGTCCTGACTTTC. This encodes CSARDGPTGANVLTF.

The sample holds many counts of this clonotype. The DNA of the CDR3 is TGCGCCAGCAGCTCCCATAGAGCGCAGGGAGACCCAGATACGCAGTATTTT. Translating it yields CASSSHRAQGDPDTQYF. The chain uses TRBV4-3 and TRBJ2-3; the D gene could be TRBD1 or TRBD2 (5 bases each). The V end lost 5 bases, the J end lost 4 bases, and 22 bases lay between the germline ends. CDR1 and CDR2 (germline): LGHNA, YSLEER. The CDR3 spans 17 residues.

This clonotype was observed at least ten times. The junction differs from germline at one of its ends, possibly a read error. The chain has TRBV5-1 and TRBJ1-1; possibly TRBD1 for D (5 bases). Germline V lookup: CDR1 SGHRS, CDR2 YFSETQ. CDR3 size: 14 residues. The CDR3 region has the DNA TGTGCCAGCAGCCTCATTGACGGGGGCACTGAAGCTTTCTTT. As protein: CASSLIDGGTEAFF.

V usage is TRBV19 and J usage is TRBJ2-3; D could derive from TRBD1 or TRBD2 (5 bases each). Germline-derived CDR1 and CDR2 are LNHDA and SQIVND (reference sequence). Trimming left V 5 bases short and J 6 bases short, with 21 bases between. This CDR3 has 16 residues. The CDR3 reads CASSLRVGTQGDTQYF. Here the CDR3 DNA reads TGTGCCAGTAGTCTCCGAGTGGGGACCCAAGGGGATACGCAGTATTTT.

This clonotype was recorded many times. The chain joins TRBV27 to TRBJ2-1; TRBD2 might be the D (7 bases). CDR1 MNHEY and CDR2 SMNVEV come from the germline V gene (reference sequence). V lost 6 bases, J lost 14 bases, and 17 bases lay in between. The CDR3 consists of 12 residues. CDR3 residues: CASSPMGGGEFF. DNA for the CDR3: TGTGCCAGCAGCCCTATGGGAGGGGGGGAGTTCTTC.

V and J are TRBV7-8 and TRBJ1-1, with D unresolved. Germline V gene sequence: CDR1 SGHVS, CDR2 FQNEAQ. V gave up 2 bases and J gave up 0 bases, with 7 bases separating them. This CDR3 is 14 amino acids long. DNA for the CDR3: TGTGCCAGCAGCTTAAGGCGGTTGAACACTGAAGCTTTCTTT. Translation: CASSLRRLNTEAFF.

To note about this clonotype: Sequence at one end of the junction differs from germline and may be a read error. V and J are TRBV7-6 and TRBJ2-1; TRBD2 might be the D (6 bases). The germline V gene encodes CDR1 SGHVS and CDR2 FNYEAQ. The CDR3 contains 18 residues. CDR3 sequence reads: CASSLVSSSGQGPNEQLF. In nucleotides, the CDR3 is TGTGCCAGCAGCTTAGTTTCTAGTAGCGGACAAGGGCCCAATGAGCAGTTATTC.

This clonotype was counted only a few times. The chain has TRBV15 and TRBJ2-1; D is ambiguous. The germline CDR1 and CDR2 sequences are LNHNV and YYDKDF (reference sequence). The V gene lost 1 base and the J gene lost 6 bases, with 10 bases spanning the gap. The CDR3 spans 14 residues. CDR3 loop: CATSRVSWSNEQFF. The DNA of the CDR3 is TGTGCCACCAGCAGAGTTTCGTGGAGCAATGAGCAGTTCTTC.

Ten or more counts support this clonotype. J is TRBJ1-1 and V is TRBV18; tentatively, D is TRBD1 (5 bases). The germline CDR1 and CDR2 sequences are KGHSH and LQKENI. Trimming pared 0 bases from V and 3 bases from J, leaving 11 bases between. The length of the CDR3 is 15 residues. CDR3 sequence reads: CASSPPGRRDTEAFF. CDR3 DNA: TGTGCCAGCTCACCACCGGGACGGCGGGACACTGAAGCTTTCTTT.

In its sample, this clonotype was seen once. The rearrangement uses TRBV7-3 and TRBJ2-1, with TRBD2 identical over 7 bases. CDR3 length: 10 amino acids. CDR1 is SGHTA, CDR2 FQGTGA, per germline. V dropped 7 bases and J dropped 12; count of bases not matched to a gene: 3. The CDR3, as DNA: TGTGCCAGCACAGCGGGAAGGCAGTTCTTC. Its translation is CASTAGRQFF.

Only a few counts were recorded for this clonotype. V is TRBV18 and J is TRBJ2-7; D is unresolved. Between the trimmed V and J ends, which lost 2 bases and 5 bases, there was a span of 16 bases. Per the germline V gene, CDR1 is KGHSH and CDR2 is LQKENI. This CDR3 has 15 amino acids. The CDR3 nucleotides are TGTGCCAGCTCACCAAGCTTCCAGGACCGGCACGAGCAGTACTTC. This translates into CASSPSFQDRHEQYF.

This clonotype was picked up many times. The gene calls are TRBV5-4 and TRBJ1-1; D unresolved. Germline V gene lookup returns CDR1 SGHNT and CDR2 YYREEE (reference sequence). Trimming removed 5 bases at V and 4 bases at J, with 12 bases between. There are 13 residues in the CDR3. The chain's CDR3 is CASRQPWGTEAFF. In nucleotides, the CDR3 is TGTGCCAGCAGACAGCCTTGGGGCACTGAAGCTTTCTTT.